These 9 T cell receptor beta chains came from one sample sequenced in a study of T cells in localized non-small cell lung cancer. TCRdb's copy holds only in-frame clones and misses some; the assay was immunoSEQ multiplex PCR. The sample contains 45,000 to 50,000 clones, more than 85% of which appear only once. The sample consisted of PBMCs, taken before any cancer treatment. The receptors were sampled from a man aged 40-75 years with stage II lung adenocarcinoma.

The V call is TRBV19, the J call TRBJ2-5; TRBD1 matches 8 bases. The CDR3 length is 17 residues. J lost 2 bases, V lost 8 bases, and 16 bases had no gene match. From germline, CDR1 is LNHDA and CDR2 SQIVND (reference sequence). The CDR3 DNA reads as TGTGCCAGTCGGGGGAGGCAGGGGGCGATTTTTCAAGAGACCCAGTACTTC. It encodes CASRGRQGAIFQETQYF.

The chain carries TRBV2 and TRBJ1-4, with 8 nucleotides matching TRBD1. The CDR3 is made up of 16 amino acids. V lost 5 bases to trimming and J lost 1 base; unmatched junction nucleotides: 6. Germline CDR1 and CDR2: SNHLY and FYNNEI. The CDR3 region has the DNA TGTGCCAGCAGTCCAGACAGGGGAGGAACTAATGAAAAACTGTTTTTT. It is translated as CASSPDRGGTNEKLFF. Combining the CDR3 with reference TRBV2 and TRBJ1-4 gives the whole variable domain EPEVTQTPSHQVTQMGQEVILRCVPISNHLYFYWYRQILGQKVEFLVSFYNNEISEKSEIFDDQFSVERPDGSNFTLKIRSTKLEDSAMYFCASSPDRGGTNEKLFFGSGTQLSVL.

The J gene is TRBJ1-5, the V gene TRBV10-3, with a weak D call TRBD1 (5 bases). This CDR3 spans 15 amino acids. V dropped 3 bases and J dropped 9 bases, with 18 bases sitting between them. From germline, CDR1 is ENHRY and CDR2 SYGVKD. In DNA form, the CDR3 reads TGTGCCATCAGTGATGGAGGGCAGGCTCAGGGGCCCCAGCATTTT. This sequence encodes CAISDGGQAQGPQHF.

The J gene is TRBJ2-3, the V gene TRBV13; 11 nucleotides match TRBD2. Looked up from germline, CDR1 is PRHDT and CDR2 is FYEKMQ (reference sequence). V lost 5 bases to trimming and J lost 0 bases; unmatched junction nucleotides: 10. The CDR3 length is 18 residues. CDR3 protein: CASSPAPTSGASTDTQYF. Written as DNA, the CDR3 is TGTGCCAGCAGCCCCGCCCCGACTAGCGGGGCTAGCACAGATACGCAGTATTTT.

The gene calls are TRBV19 and TRBJ2-4, with D tentatively TRBD1 (5 bases). The length of the CDR3 is 14 residues. CDR1 is LNHDA and CDR2 is SQIVND in the germline V gene (reference sequence). The V and J ends lost 7 bases and 1 base respectively, with 11 bases between them. The CDR3 DNA sequence: TGTGCCAGTACCCCAGGGATGGCCAAAAACATTCAGTACTTC. It translates to CASTPGMAKNIQYF. Full variable domain (missing parts from reference TRBV19 and TRBJ2-4): DGGITQSPKYLFRKEGQNVTLSCEQNLNHDAMYWYRQDPGQGLRLIYYSQIVNDFQKGDIAEGYSVSREKKESFPLTVTSAQKNPTAFYLCASTPGMAKNIQYFGAGTRLSVL.

The chain recombines TRBV7-4 with TRBJ1-5, with D possibly TRBD1 on 5 matching bases. V lost 5 bases and J lost 6, with 11 bases in between. The CDR3 extends over 13 amino acids. The germline V gene has CDR1 SGHVT and CDR2 SQSDAQ. CDR3 sequence: CASSQQGAQPQHF. CDR3 sequence (DNA): TGTGCCAGCAGCCAGCAGGGTGCTCAGCCCCAGCATTTT.

The V call is TRBV6-5, the J call TRBJ1-6, with a possible D match to TRBD1 (5 bases). There are 15 residues in the CDR3. Germline-derived CDR1 and CDR2 are MNHEY and SVGAGI. The V and J ends lost 6 bases and 6 bases respectively, with 15 bases between them. The CDR3 DNA follows: TGTGCCAGCAGGGCAGGGAAGACCCTTAATTCACCCCTCCACTTT. It codes for CASRAGKTLNSPLHF.

The genes are TRBV5-6 and TRBJ2-7; TRBD1 matches at 8 bases. In germline, CDR1 is SGHDT, CDR2 YYEEEE. This CDR3 has 14 residues. The J segment lost 2 bases and the V segment lost 3 bases, leaving 4 bases of the junction unmatched. CDR3 sequence: CASSSDRGTYEQYF. DNA for the CDR3: TGTGCCAGCAGCTCAGACAGGGGAACCTACGAGCAGTACTTC.

The chain has TRBV7-3 and TRBJ2-7; TRBD1 agrees at 7 bases. CDR3 length: 13 residues. CDR1 SGHTA and CDR2 FQGTGA come from the germline V gene. The V segment lost 5 bases and the J segment 9 bases; nucleotides outside the gene matches: 10. In DNA form, the CDR3 reads TGTGCCAGCAGCGCCTCCCCTACAGGGGTGCAGTACTTC. Translating gives CASSASPTGVQYF.